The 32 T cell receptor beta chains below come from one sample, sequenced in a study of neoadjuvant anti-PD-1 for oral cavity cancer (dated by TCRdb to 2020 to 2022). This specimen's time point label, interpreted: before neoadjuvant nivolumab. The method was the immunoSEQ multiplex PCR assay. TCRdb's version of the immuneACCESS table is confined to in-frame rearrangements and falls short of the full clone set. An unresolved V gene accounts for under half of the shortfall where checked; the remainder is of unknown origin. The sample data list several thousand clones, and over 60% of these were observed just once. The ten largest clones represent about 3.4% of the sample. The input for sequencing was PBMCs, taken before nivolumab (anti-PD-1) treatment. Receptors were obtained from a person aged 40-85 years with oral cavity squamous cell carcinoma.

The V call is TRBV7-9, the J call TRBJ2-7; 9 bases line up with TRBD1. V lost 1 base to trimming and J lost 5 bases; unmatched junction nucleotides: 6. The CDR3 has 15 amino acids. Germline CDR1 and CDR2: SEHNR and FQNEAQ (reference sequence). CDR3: CASSLVQGAIDEQYF. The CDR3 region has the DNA TGTGCCAGCAGCTTAGTACAGGGGGCTATTGACGAGCAGTACTTC. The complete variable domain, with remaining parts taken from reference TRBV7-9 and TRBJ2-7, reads DTGVSQNPRHKITKRGQNVTFRCDPISEHNRLYWYRQTLGQGPEFLTYFQNEAQLEKSRLLSDRFSAERPKGSFSTLEIQRTEQGDSAMYLCASSLVQGAIDEQYFGPGTRLTVT.

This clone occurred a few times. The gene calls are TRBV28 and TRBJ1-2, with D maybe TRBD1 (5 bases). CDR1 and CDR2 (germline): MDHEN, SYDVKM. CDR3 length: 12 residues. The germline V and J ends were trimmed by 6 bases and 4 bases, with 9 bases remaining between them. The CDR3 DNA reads TGTGCCAGCAGCCTAGGGGTCTATGGCTACACCTTC. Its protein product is CASSLGVYGYTF.

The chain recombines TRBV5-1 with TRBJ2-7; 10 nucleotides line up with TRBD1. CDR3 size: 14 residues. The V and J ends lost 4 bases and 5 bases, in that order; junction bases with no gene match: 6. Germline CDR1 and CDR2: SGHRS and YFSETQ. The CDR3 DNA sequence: TGCGCCAGCAGCGCGGGACAGGGGACCAACGAGCAGTACTTC. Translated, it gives CASSAGQGTNEQYF.

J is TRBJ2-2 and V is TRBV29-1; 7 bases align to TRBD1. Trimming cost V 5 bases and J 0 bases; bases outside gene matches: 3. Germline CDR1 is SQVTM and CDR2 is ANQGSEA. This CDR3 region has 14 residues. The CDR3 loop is CSVHGTANTGELFF. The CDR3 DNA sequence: TGCAGCGTTCATGGGACAGCGAACACCGGGGAGCTGTTTTTT.

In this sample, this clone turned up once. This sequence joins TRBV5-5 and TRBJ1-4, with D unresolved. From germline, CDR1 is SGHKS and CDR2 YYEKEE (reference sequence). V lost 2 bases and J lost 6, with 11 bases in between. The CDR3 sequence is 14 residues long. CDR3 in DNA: TGTGCCAGCAGCTTCCGTTTCGTGGATGAAAAACTGTTTTTT. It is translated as CASSFRFVDEKLFF.

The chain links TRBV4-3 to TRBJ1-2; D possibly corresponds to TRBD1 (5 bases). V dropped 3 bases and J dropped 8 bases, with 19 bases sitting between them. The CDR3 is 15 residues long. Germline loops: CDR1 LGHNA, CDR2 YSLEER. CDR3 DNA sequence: TGCGCCAGCAGCCAGGTGGACACAGGCCACGGGGGCTACACCTTC. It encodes CASSQVDTGHGGYTF.

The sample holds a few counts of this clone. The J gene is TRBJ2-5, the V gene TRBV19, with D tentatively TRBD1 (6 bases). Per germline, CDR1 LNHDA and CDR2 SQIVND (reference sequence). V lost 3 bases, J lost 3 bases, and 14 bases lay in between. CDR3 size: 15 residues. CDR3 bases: TGTGCCAGTAGTATCACCTGGACAGCAGAAGAGACCCAGTACTTC. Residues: CASSITWTAEETQYF.

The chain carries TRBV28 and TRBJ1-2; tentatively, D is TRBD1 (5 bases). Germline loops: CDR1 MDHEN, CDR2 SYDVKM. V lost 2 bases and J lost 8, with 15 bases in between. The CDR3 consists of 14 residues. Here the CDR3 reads CASSLPGGRWGYTF. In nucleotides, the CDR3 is TGTGCCAGCAGTTTACCGGGGGGACGCTGGGGCTACACCTTC.

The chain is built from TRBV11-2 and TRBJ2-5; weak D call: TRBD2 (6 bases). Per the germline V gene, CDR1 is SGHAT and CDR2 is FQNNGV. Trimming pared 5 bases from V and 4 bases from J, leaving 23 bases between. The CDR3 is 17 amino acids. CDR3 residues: CASSPRFLAGILETQYF. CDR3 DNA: TGTGCCAGCAGCCCTCGATTTTTGGCGGGAATATTAGAGACCCAGTACTTC.

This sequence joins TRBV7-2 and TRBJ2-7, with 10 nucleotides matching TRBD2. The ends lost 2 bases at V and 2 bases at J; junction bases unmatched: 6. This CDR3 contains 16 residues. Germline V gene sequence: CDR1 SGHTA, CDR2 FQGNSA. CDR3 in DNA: TGTGCCAGCAGCTTATGGGCTAGCGGGGGTCCCTACGAGCAGTACTTC. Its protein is CASSLWASGGPYEQYF.

The CDR3 coding sequence is TGTGCCAGCAGCCTCCGCCTCAGTCGGGGCGAGCAGTACTTC. Residues: CASSLRLSRGEQYF. V usage is TRBV14 and J usage is TRBJ2-7; D possibly corresponds to TRBD2 (5 bases). The germline V gene has CDR1 SGHDN and CDR2 FVKESK. The CDR3 loop spans 14 amino acids. V shed 4 bases and J shed 6 bases, with 16 bases lying between them.

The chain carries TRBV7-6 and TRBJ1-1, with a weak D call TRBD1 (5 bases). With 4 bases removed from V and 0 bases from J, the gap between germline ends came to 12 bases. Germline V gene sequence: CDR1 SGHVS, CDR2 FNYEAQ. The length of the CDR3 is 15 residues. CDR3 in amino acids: CASSYIDSMNTEAFF. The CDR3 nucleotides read TGTGCCAGCAGCTATATAGACAGCATGAACACTGAAGCTTTCTTT.

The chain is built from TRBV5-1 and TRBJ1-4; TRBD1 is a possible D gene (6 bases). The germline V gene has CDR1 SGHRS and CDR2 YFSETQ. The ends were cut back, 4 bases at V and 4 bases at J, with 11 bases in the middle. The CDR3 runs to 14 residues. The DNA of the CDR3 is TGCGCCAGCAGCCCCAGGGGCGATAATGAAAAACTGTTTTTT. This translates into CASSPRGDNEKLFF.

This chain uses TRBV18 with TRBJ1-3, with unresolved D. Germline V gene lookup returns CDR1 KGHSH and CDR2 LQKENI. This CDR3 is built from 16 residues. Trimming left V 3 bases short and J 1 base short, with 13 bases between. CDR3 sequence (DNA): TGTGCCAGCTCACCCATCACGGAAGGGTCTGGAAACACCATATATTTT. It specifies CASSPITEGSGNTIYF.

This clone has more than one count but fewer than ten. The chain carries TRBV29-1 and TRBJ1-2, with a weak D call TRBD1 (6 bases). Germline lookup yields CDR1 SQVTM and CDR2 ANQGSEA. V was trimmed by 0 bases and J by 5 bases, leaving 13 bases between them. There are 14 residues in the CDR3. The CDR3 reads CSVEDLQGRYGYTF. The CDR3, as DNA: TGCAGCGTTGAAGATCTTCAGGGGCGGTATGGCTACACCTTC.

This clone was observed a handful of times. The CDR3 is CASSGWGEYSNQPQHF. CDR3 coding DNA: TGTGCCAGCAGCGGCTGGGGGGAATATAGCAATCAGCCCCAGCATTTT. J is TRBJ1-5 and V is TRBV2; maybe TRBD1 (5 bases). CDR1 and CDR2 from the germline V gene are SNHLY and FYNNEI. This CDR3 contains 16 residues. V was pared by 6 bases and J by 0 bases, with 15 bases between.

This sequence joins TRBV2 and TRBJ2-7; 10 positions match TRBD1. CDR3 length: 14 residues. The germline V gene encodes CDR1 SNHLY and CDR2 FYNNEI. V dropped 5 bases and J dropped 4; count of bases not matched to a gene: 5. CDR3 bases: TGTGCCAGCAGTCGACAGGGGGCTTTATACGAGCAGTACTTC. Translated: CASSRQGALYEQYF.

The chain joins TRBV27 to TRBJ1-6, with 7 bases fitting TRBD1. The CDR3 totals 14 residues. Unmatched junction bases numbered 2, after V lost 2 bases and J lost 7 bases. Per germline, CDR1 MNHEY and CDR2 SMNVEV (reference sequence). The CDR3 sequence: CASSLAGGNSPLHF. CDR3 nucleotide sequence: TGTGCCAGCAGTTTAGCAGGGGGGAATTCACCCCTCCACTTT.

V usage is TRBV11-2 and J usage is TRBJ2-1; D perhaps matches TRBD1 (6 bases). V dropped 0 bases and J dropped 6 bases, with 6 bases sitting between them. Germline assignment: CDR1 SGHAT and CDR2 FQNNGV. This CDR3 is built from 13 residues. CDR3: CASSLEQGNEQFF. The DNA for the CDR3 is TGTGCCAGCAGCTTAGAACAGGGCAATGAGCAGTTCTTC.

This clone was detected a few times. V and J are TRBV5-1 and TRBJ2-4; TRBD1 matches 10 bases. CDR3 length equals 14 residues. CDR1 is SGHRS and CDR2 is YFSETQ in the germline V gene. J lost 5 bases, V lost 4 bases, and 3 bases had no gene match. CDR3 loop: CASSGGTGENIQYF. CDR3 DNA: TGCGCCAGCAGCGGCGGGACAGGGGAAAACATTCAGTACTTC.

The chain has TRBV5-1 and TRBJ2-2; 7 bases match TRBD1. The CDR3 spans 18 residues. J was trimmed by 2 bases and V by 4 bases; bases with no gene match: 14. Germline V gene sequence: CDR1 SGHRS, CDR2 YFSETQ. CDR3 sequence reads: CASSGTSGTVGNTGELFF. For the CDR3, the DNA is TGCGCCAGCAGCGGAACCTCCGGGACAGTGGGAAACACCGGGGAGCTGTTTTTT.

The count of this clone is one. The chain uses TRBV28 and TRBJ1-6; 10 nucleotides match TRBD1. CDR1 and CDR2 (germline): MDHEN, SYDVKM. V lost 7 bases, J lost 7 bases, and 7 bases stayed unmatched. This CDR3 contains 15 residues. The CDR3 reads CASKRQGARNSPLHF. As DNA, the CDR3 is TGTGCCAGCAAGCGACAGGGGGCGAGAAATTCACCCCTCCACTTT.

The CDR3 DNA reads TGTGCCAGTAGTATCTCAAACAATAGAGGCTACACCTTC. Amino acids: CASSISNNRGYTF. This sequence joins TRBV19 and TRBJ1-2; D remains ambiguous. The V gene's germline CDR1 is LNHDA and CDR2 SQIVND (reference sequence). The CDR3 sequence is 13 residues long. V was clipped by 3 bases and J by 8 bases, with 13 bases between them.

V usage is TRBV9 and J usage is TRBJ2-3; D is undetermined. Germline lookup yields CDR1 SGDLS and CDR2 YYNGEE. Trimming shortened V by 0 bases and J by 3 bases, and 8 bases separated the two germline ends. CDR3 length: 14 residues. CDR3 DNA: TGTGCCAGCAGCGTAGATCCGGATACAGATACGCAGTATTTT. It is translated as CASSVDPDTDTQYF.

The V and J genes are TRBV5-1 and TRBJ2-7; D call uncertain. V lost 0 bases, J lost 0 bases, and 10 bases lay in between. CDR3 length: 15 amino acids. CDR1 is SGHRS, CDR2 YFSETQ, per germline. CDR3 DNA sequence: TGCGCCAGCAGCTTGGCTCCGACGGGCTCCTACGAGCAGTACTTC. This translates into CASSLAPTGSYEQYF.

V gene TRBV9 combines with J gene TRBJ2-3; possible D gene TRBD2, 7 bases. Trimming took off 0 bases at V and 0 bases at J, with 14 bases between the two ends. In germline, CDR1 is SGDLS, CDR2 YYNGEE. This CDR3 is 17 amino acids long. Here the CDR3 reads CASSVGTGGRSTDTQYF. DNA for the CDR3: TGTGCCAGCAGCGTAGGAACGGGGGGCCGAAGCACAGATACGCAGTATTTT.

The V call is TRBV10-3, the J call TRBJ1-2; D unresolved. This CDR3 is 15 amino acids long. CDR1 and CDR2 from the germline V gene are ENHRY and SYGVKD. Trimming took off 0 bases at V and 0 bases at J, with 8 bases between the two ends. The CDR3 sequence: CAISESNKANYGYTF. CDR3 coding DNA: TGTGCCATCAGTGAGTCTAACAAGGCTAACTATGGCTACACCTTC.

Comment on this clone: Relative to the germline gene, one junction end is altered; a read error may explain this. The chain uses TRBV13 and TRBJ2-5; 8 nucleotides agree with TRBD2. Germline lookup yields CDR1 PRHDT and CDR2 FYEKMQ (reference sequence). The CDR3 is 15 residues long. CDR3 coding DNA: TGTGCCAGCAGATTAGCGGGACCTGCCCAAGAGACCCAGTACTTC. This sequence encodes CASRLAGPAQETQYF.

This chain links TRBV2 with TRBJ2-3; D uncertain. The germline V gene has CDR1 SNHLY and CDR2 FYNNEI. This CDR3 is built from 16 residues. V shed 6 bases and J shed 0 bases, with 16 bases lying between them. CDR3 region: CASSLFNGSSTDTQYF. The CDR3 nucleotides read TGTGCCAGCAGCCTTTTTAACGGTAGCAGCACAGATACGCAGTATTTT.

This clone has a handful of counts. The CDR3 loop reads CASSLDEGQEYEQYF. The CDR3 DNA sequence: TGTGCCAGCAGCTTAGATGAGGGACAGGAGTACGAGCAGTACTTC. The chain recombines TRBV11-3 with TRBJ2-7; 8 bases map to TRBD1. V lost 0 bases to trimming and J lost 4 bases; unmatched junction nucleotides: 5. The length of the CDR3 is 15 residues. CDR1 is SGHNT, CDR2 YENEEA, per germline.

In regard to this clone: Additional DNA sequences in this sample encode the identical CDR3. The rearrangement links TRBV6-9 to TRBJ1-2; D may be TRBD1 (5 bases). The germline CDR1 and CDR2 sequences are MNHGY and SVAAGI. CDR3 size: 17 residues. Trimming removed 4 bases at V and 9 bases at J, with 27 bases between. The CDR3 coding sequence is TGTGCCAGCAGTTGCCCTGGGGCGACAGTAATTGCCGGTAGCTACACCTTC. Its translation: CASSCPGATVIAGSYTF.

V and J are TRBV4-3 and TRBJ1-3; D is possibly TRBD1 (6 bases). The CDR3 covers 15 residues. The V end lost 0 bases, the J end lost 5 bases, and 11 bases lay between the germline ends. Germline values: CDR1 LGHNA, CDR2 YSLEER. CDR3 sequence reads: CASSQDVGGRNTIYF. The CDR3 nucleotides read TGCGCCAGCAGCCAAGATGTAGGGGGGAGAAACACCATATATTTT.